What follows are 4 T cell receptor beta chains derived from one specimen sequenced in a study of T cell responses to AZD1222 COVID-19 vaccine. Sequenced by immunoSEQ multiplex PCR; TCRdb stores in-frame clones only, minus some. The sample yields roughly 120,000 clones, roughly 87% seen once. Here the sequenced sample was peripheral blood, taken on day 0 of AZD1222 vaccination. The receptors here all came from an adult in good health.

The rearrangement uses TRBV7-2 and TRBJ1-1; no clear D gene. CDR3 length equals 13 residues. The germline V and J ends were trimmed by 6 bases and 2 bases, with 10 bases remaining between them. Germline values: CDR1 SGHTA, CDR2 FQGNSA. Here the CDR3 DNA reads TGTGCCAGCAGTTACGGGATTAACACTGAAGCTTTCTTT. Encoded protein: CASSYGINTEAFF.

The chain employs TRBV2 and TRBJ1-5, with a weak D call TRBD1 (6 bases). Per germline, CDR1 SNHLY and CDR2 FYNNEI. The CDR3 covers 14 residues. Trimming cost V 6 bases and J 6 bases, with 15 bases left between them. CDR3 protein: CASRRLQGGQPQHF. CDR3 nucleotide sequence: TGTGCCAGCAGGCGATTACAGGGAGGTCAGCCCCAGCATTTT.

The chain recombines TRBV27 with TRBJ2-7; perhaps TRBD2 as D (7 bases). V dropped 6 bases and J dropped 4 bases, with 22 bases sitting between them. The CDR3 spans 16 residues. In germline, CDR1 is MNHEY, CDR2 SMNVEV (reference sequence). CDR3 protein: CASSPILGGAVYEQYF. The CDR3 nucleotides read TGTGCCAGCAGCCCAATACTTGGGGGGGCTGTTTACGAGCAGTACTTC.

This clone was seen only a few times. This CDR3 is CASSLGGFTYNEQFF. CDR3 DNA: TGCGCCAGCAGCTTGGGGGGGTTTACTTACAATGAGCAGTTCTTC. V and J are TRBV5-1 and TRBJ2-1, with D perhaps given as TRBD1 or TRBD2 (5 bases each). CDR3 length: 15 residues. With 0 bases removed from V and 4 bases from J, the gap between germline ends came to 11 bases. Germline V gene data show CDR1 as SGHRS and CDR2 as YFSETQ.